This T cell receptor beta chain emerged from a study of blood T cell repertoires in COVID-19. For the study at large: Acute and convalescent COVID-19 samples came from the United States, Italy and Spain. T cells, B-cell-depleted T cells, or PBMCs supplied cDNA or gDNA.

The V end was cut by 0 bases, the J end by 2 bases, with 10 bases between. CDR1 is SGHTA and CDR2 is FQGTGA in the germline V gene. The CDR3 spans 15 residues. In the original workflow: Counts of nucleated cells, estimated from reference gene primer amplification, were obtained. The table came from immunoSEQ multiplex PCR; TCRdb's copy has only in-frame clones and leaves some out. D and trimming come from the DNA, and the V and J calls and clone size come from that table. The sample includes fewer than 350,000 clones, roughly 86% of them seen just once. The sequence was obtained from a woman in her twenties or thirties who had recovered from COVID-19. Material for sequencing was peripheral blood. The rearrangement joins TRBV7-3 to TRBJ2-5; a possible D gene is TRBD2 (6 bases). CDR3 in amino acids: CASSLTVTSQETQYF. The CDR3 DNA reads TGTGCCAGCAGCTTAACGGTGACTAGTCAAGAGACCCAGTACTTC.